The 22 T cell receptor beta chains reported below all come from one sample, sequenced in a study of blood T cell repertoires in COVID-19. TCRdb's table, derived via immunoSEQ multiplex PCR, lists solely in-frame clones and lacks some. The sample includes 90,000 to 130,000 clones, around nine tenths of them seen just once. Sequences were obtained from peripheral blood. The receptors come from a man aged 35 to 55 with acute or convalescent COVID-19.

The chain carries TRBV7-2 and TRBJ2-5, with 9 positions matching TRBD2. Germline lookup yields CDR1 SGHTA and CDR2 FQGNSA. The CDR3 is 16 amino acids. The V gene end was trimmed by 5 bases and the J gene end by 5 bases; junction bases not matched to a gene: 12. The CDR3 spells CASSPMTSGLYETQYF. The CDR3 region has the DNA TGTGCCAGCAGCCCCATGACTAGCGGCTTATATGAGACCCAGTACTTC.

V and J are TRBV3-1 (or the pseudogene TRBV3-2) and TRBJ1-2; no clear D. V lost 4 bases and J 2 bases, leaving 11 bases between the germline ends. The CDR3 spans 14 residues. Germline V lookup: CDR1 LGHDT, CDR2 YNNKEL (reference sequence). The DNA of the CDR3 is TGTGCCAGCAGCCTAAGCGGGTCCAACTATGGCTACACCTTC. Protein product: CASSLSGSNYGYTF.

As concerns this clone: The identical CDR3 is also encoded by other nucleotide sequences in the sample. This chain links TRBV11-3 with TRBJ2-1, with 10 bases identical to TRBD2. Germline lookup yields CDR1 SGHNT and CDR2 YENEEA. CDR3 size: 15 residues. The V gene end was trimmed by 1 base and the J gene end by 6 bases; junction bases not matched to a gene: 3. CDR3 residues: CASSLASGGANEQFF. CDR3 nucleotides: TGTGCCAGCAGCTTAGCCAGCGGGGGGGCCAATGAGCAGTTCTTC.

V usage is TRBV7-2 and J usage is TRBJ1-2; possibly TRBD1 for D (6 bases). The CDR3 is 13 amino acids. V lost 4 bases and J lost 5, with 11 bases in between. Germline V gives CDR1 SGHTA, CDR2 FQGNSA. The CDR3 DNA sequence: TGTGCCAGCAGCTCCACAGGGTTGTATGGCTACACCTTC. It encodes CASSSTGLYGYTF.

The rearrangement links TRBV4-3 to TRBJ2-1, with 8 bases aligning to TRBD1. Germline CDR1 and CDR2: LGHNA and YSLEER. The CDR3 is 14 amino acids. J was trimmed by 7 bases and V by 8 bases; bases with no gene match: 10. The CDR3 region is CASGETGGRNEQFF. CDR3 bases: TGCGCCAGCGGAGAAACAGGGGGAAGGAATGAGCAGTTCTTC.

The table lists this clone with a few counts. The chain employs TRBV5-5 and TRBJ2-7; 12 bases are shared with TRBD2. The CDR3 is 17 amino acids. Trimming cost V 4 bases and J 5 bases; bases outside gene matches: 13. Germline CDR1 reads SGHKS; CDR2 reads YYEKEE (reference sequence). CDR3 residues: CASSPRGLAGSSNEQYF. CDR3 DNA sequence: TGTGCCAGCAGCCCTCGAGGACTAGCGGGATCGTCGAACGAGCAGTACTTC. Full variable domain (outside the CDR3, taken from reference TRBV5-5 and TRBJ2-7): DAGVTQSPTHLIKTRGQQVTLRCSPISGHKSVSWYQQVLGQGPQFIFQYYEKEERGRGNFPDRFSARQFPNYSSELNVNALLLGDSALYLCASSPRGLAGSSNEQYFGPGTRLTVT.

The rearrangement joins TRBV3-1 (or the pseudogene TRBV3-2) to TRBJ1-2; 7 bases agree with TRBD1. Trimming at V came to 7 bases and at J to 8 bases, leaving 13 bases not matched to a gene. CDR3 length: 14 residues. Germline CDR1 LGHDT, CDR2 YNNKEL (reference sequence). The CDR3 DNA follows: TGTGCCAGCACCGCGGAGGGGGCACCGGAGGGCTACACCTTC. Amino acid sequence: CASTAEGAPEGYTF.

V is TRBV6-6 and J is TRBJ2-2, with D tentatively TRBD2 (5 bases). The germline V gene has CDR1 MNHNY and CDR2 SVGAGI (reference sequence). The CDR3 covers 14 residues. V lost 10 bases, J lost 1 base, and 13 bases lay in between. CDR3 in amino acids: CATMGGRNTGELFF. Here the CDR3 DNA reads TGTGCCACCATGGGCGGGCGGAACACCGGGGAGCTGTTTTTT.

The chain employs TRBV29-1 and TRBJ2-7; TRBD1 might be the D (5 bases). V was shortened by 1 base and J by 0 bases, with 7 bases between the two germline ends. The CDR3 runs 13 residues. The germline gives CDR1 SQVTM, CDR2 ANQGSEA. CDR3 nucleotide sequence: TGCAGCGTTGAAGGCAGGGACTCCTACGAGCAGTACTTC. This encodes CSVEGRDSYEQYF.

This clone was recorded once. V and J are TRBV30 and TRBJ1-3, with D perhaps TRBD1 (5 bases). The V and J ends lost 3 bases and 7 bases respectively, with 7 bases between them. Germline V gives CDR1 GTSNPN, CDR2 SVGIG (reference sequence). There are 11 residues in the CDR3. Written as DNA, the CDR3 is TGTGCCTGGAGCGCAGGGAACACCATATATTTT. Its protein is CAWSAGNTIYF.

The table lists this clone with a few counts. The chain recombines TRBV11-3 with TRBJ2-2, with TRBD1 as a possible D gene (5 bases). Per the germline V gene, CDR1 is SGHNT and CDR2 is YENEEA. The V end was cut by 5 bases, the J end by 0 bases, with 22 bases between. The CDR3 runs 19 residues. The DNA of the CDR3 is TGTGCCAGCAGCCCTAGTCGTCTCAAAGACAGCGCGAACACCGGGGAGCTGTTTTTT. Encoded protein: CASSPSRLKDSANTGELFF.

The CDR3 region has the DNA TGTGCCAGCAGTGACCCAAATCAGCCCCAGCATTTT. This sequence encodes CASSDPNQPQHF. J is TRBJ1-5 and V is TRBV6-1; D remains unclear. V lost 3 bases and J lost 4, with 4 bases in between. The CDR3 has 12 residues. Germline V lookup: CDR1 MNHNS, CDR2 SASEGT.

The rearrangement links TRBV18 to TRBJ1-1; maybe TRBD1 (5 bases). This CDR3 has 14 amino acids. Germline V gene data show CDR1 as KGHSH and CDR2 as LQKENI. Trimming took off 2 bases at V and 3 bases at J, with 10 bases between the two ends. CDR3 DNA sequence: TGTGCCAGCTCACCAGTTACGGGGGACACTGAAGCTTTCTTT. This translates into CASSPVTGDTEAFF.

V gene TRBV30 combines with J gene TRBJ2-7, with no clear D. The CDR3 is 12 amino acids. Per germline, CDR1 GTSNPN and CDR2 SVGIG (reference sequence). V was pared by 5 bases and J by 2 bases, with 10 bases between. For the CDR3, the DNA is TGTGCCTGGGCCCCCACGGCCTACGAGCAGTACTTC. As protein: CAWAPTAYEQYF.

V is TRBV6-2 or TRBV6-3 and J is TRBJ1-5; a weak D match, TRBD1 (6 bases). Trimming pared 6 bases from V and 2 bases from J, leaving 11 bases between. There are 14 residues in the CDR3. From germline, CDR1 is MNHEY and CDR2 SVGEGT. Written as DNA, the CDR3 is TGTGCCAGCAGCCTCTACAGGGGCAATCAGCCCCAGCATTTT. Translating it yields CASSLYRGNQPQHF.

This clone was recorded once. This chain joins TRBV5-1 and TRBJ2-2, with 11 bases matching TRBD2. Germline V gene lookup returns CDR1 SGHRS and CDR2 YFSETQ. The V and J ends lost 4 bases and 5 bases, in that order; junction bases with no gene match: 10. This CDR3 contains 17 residues. The CDR3 bases are TGCGCCAGCAGCACCCGCCAACTAGCGGGAGTTACCGGGGAGCTGTTTTTT. Translating it yields CASSTRQLAGVTGELFF.

CDR3 nucleotides: TGCGCCAGCAGCCAAGATTCAGGGATTGGCGAAAAACTGTTTTTT. The encoded protein is CASSQDSGIGEKLFF. This sequence joins TRBV4-3 and TRBJ1-4; possible D gene TRBD1, 5 bases. Germline V gene sequence: CDR1 LGHNA, CDR2 YSLEER. V was clipped by 0 bases and J by 8 bases, with 13 bases between them. This CDR3 comprises 15 residues.

V gene TRBV4-2 combines with J gene TRBJ1-1, with D possibly being TRBD1 (5 bases). V was shortened by 4 bases and J by 4 bases, with 13 bases between the two germline ends. Per the germline V gene, CDR1 is LGHNA and CDR2 is YNFKEQ. The CDR3 runs to 14 residues. CDR3 nucleotides: TGTGCCAGCAGCCGCAATGTTAGGGGCACTGAAGCTTTCTTT. Its protein product is CASSRNVRGTEAFF.

The chain couples TRBV2 to TRBJ1-6; TRBD1 is a possible D gene (6 bases). V lost 4 bases and J 0 bases, leaving 13 bases between the germline ends. Per germline, CDR1 SNHLY and CDR2 FYNNEI. The CDR3 totals 17 residues. CDR3 sequence (DNA): TGTGCCAGCAGTGGGCAGGGGTTGAGCTCCTATAATTCACCCCTCCACTTT. Translated: CASSGQGLSSYNSPLHF.

This chain links TRBV6-1 with TRBJ2-5; TRBD1 matches 7 bases. V shed 1 base, J shed 5 bases, and the junction held 10 bases outside the gene matches. Germline CDR1 reads MNHNS; CDR2 reads SASEGT. The CDR3 totals 16 residues. This CDR3 is CASSEGDRLIRETQYF. DNA of the CDR3: TGTGCCAGCAGTGAAGGGGACAGATTAATCCGGGAGACCCAGTACTTC.

A single count supports this clone. The chain employs TRBV6-6 and TRBJ2-2; D is unresolved. The length of the CDR3 is 11 residues. V was pared by 4 bases and J by 6 bases, with 3 bases between. Looked up from germline, CDR1 is MNHNY and CDR2 is SVGAGI (reference sequence). The CDR3 DNA reads as TGTGCCAGCAGTTTCGCCGGGGAGCTGTTTTTT. Protein sequence: CASSFAGELFF.

The rearrangement links TRBV30 to TRBJ1-4; perhaps TRBD1 as D (6 bases). The V end was cut by 4 bases, the J end by 4 bases, with 16 bases between. Germline CDR1 GTSNPN, CDR2 SVGIG (reference sequence). The CDR3 length is 15 residues. CDR3 nucleotides: TGTGCCTGGAAGATGCAGGGGTGGGGTAATGAAAAACTGTTTTTT. Amino acid sequence: CAWKMQGWGNEKLFF.